Below are 28 T cell receptor beta chains sequenced from a single sample in a study of blood T cell repertoires in COVID-19. Libraries were prepared by immunoSEQ multiplex PCR; TCRdb keeps only in-frame clonotypes and omits some of them. The sample includes approximately 270,000 clones, 91% of them seen just once. Sequencing input: PBMCs or T cells enriched from blood (not recorded which). The origin of the receptors is a human donor in a cohort exposed to, infected with or recovered from COVID-19 (not recorded which). The donor label of this sample is uncertain.

The chain couples TRBV19 to TRBJ2-2; TRBD1 might be the D (5 bases). V was clipped by 5 bases and J by 3 bases, with 10 bases between them. This CDR3 contains 14 residues. The V gene's germline CDR1 is LNHDA and CDR2 SQIVND (reference sequence). The CDR3 is CASSQGMDTGELFF. DNA for the CDR3: TGTGCCAGTAGTCAGGGAATGGACACCGGGGAGCTGTTTTTT.

This clone has more than one count but fewer than ten. The rearrangement joins TRBV5-4 to TRBJ2-3; D may be TRBD2 (6 bases). Germline CDR1 and CDR2: SGHNT and YYREEE (reference sequence). CDR3 size: 17 residues. V gave up 7 bases and J gave up 2 bases, with 23 bases separating them. CDR3 sequence: CASAYRIGGGYTDTQYF. The CDR3 DNA reads TGTGCCAGCGCCTACCGGATTGGGGGAGGATACACAGATACGCAGTATTTT.

The sample holds one count of this clone. V is TRBV25-1 and J is TRBJ2-3, with 8 bases lining up with TRBD2. Germline V gives CDR1 MGHDK, CDR2 SYGVNS. This CDR3 has 13 residues. Losses at the gene ends were 10 bases for V and 1 base for J; bases not matched to a gene: 4. The CDR3 reads CATAGGRTDTQYF. The CDR3 bases are TGTGCCACCGCGGGAGGACGCACAGATACGCAGTATTTT.

The chain joins TRBV6-5 to TRBJ1-1, with 7 bases fitting TRBD1. This CDR3 is 14 amino acids long. The V and J ends lost 2 bases and 2 bases, in that order; junction bases with no gene match: 2. Germline V gene data show CDR1 as MNHEY and CDR2 as SVGAGI. This CDR3 is CASSYHRGNTEAFF. The CDR3 DNA follows: TGTGCCAGCAGTTACCACAGGGGCAACACTGAAGCTTTCTTT.

The rearrangement joins TRBV23-1 to TRBJ2-7, with D possibly matching TRBD1 (5 bases). TRBV23-1 is an ORF, and what it does is uncertain. The CDR3 contains 16 residues. V shed 5 bases and J shed 0 bases, with 17 bases lying between them. The DNA for the CDR3 is TGCGCCAGCAGTTGGCAGGGCCCTACGCCCTCCTACGAGCAGTACTTC. Translation: CASSWQGPTPSYEQYF.

The chain combines TRBV6-5 with TRBJ1-3; D possibly corresponds to TRBD1 (6 bases). V was shortened by 0 bases and J by 0 bases, with 9 bases between the two germline ends. This CDR3 is 16 amino acids long. Germline V gives CDR1 MNHEY, CDR2 SVGAGI. CDR3 nucleotide sequence: TGTGCCAGCAGTTACTCGGGGGCCCTCTCTGGAAACACCATATATTTT. Its translation is CASSYSGALSGNTIYF.

The chain carries TRBV11-3 and TRBJ1-2, with 8 bases aligning to TRBD1. Germline lookup yields CDR1 SGHNT and CDR2 YENEEA. V dropped 4 bases and J dropped 6; count of bases not matched to a gene: 7. This CDR3 has 14 residues. The CDR3: CASSSKGQVHGYTF. Here the CDR3 DNA reads TGTGCCAGCAGCTCGAAGGGACAGGTCCATGGCTACACCTTC.

V usage is TRBV7-3 and J usage is TRBJ1-2; TRBD1 matches 8 bases. Germline values: CDR1 SGHTA, CDR2 FQGTGA. The CDR3 is 15 residues long. After removal of 5 bases from V and 0 bases from J, the junction contained 5 bases not matched to a gene. The CDR3 nucleotides read TGTGCCAGCAGCCGCAACAGGGGGGCTAACTATGGCTACACCTTC. Its translation: CASSRNRGANYGYTF.

This chain links TRBV19 with TRBJ1-5; a weak D match, TRBD1 (6 bases). The CDR3 has 14 amino acids. Trimming left V 8 bases short and J 5 bases short, with 16 bases between. CDR1 is LNHDA, CDR2 SQIVND, per germline (reference sequence). This CDR3 reads CASEQGRVDQPQHF. The CDR3 DNA reads as TGTGCCAGTGAACAGGGTCGCGTGGATCAGCCCCAGCATTTT.

The chain employs TRBV10-3 and TRBJ1-4, with TRBD1 as a possible D gene (5 bases). Germline CDR1 and CDR2: ENHRY and SYGVKD. V lost 0 bases, J lost 12 bases, and 17 bases lay in between. CDR3 size: 15 residues. The CDR3 nucleotides are TGTGCCATCAGTGAGTCCGGGACCACGAGCGGGGAACTGTTTTTT. Encoded protein: CAISESGTTSGELFF.

The V gene is TRBV12-5, the J gene TRBJ1-1, with 9 bases identical to TRBD1. This CDR3 spans 13 amino acids. Germline trimming cut 6 bases from V and 7 bases from J; bases unmatched to any gene: 6. Per germline, CDR1 LGHNT and CDR2 FRNRAP. The CDR3 DNA sequence: TGTGCTAGTGGCCCAGGGACAGGGATTGAAGCTTTCTTT. It encodes CASGPGTGIEAFF.

In the case of this clone: The sample has other DNA sequences that encode this CDR3 too. This chain links TRBV30 with TRBJ2-7; D is ambiguous. Germline V CDR1 and CDR2: GTSNPN, SVGIG (reference sequence). The V and J ends lost 4 bases and 4 bases respectively, with 8 bases between them. The CDR3 length is 11 residues. CDR3 sequence (DNA): TGTGCCTGGACGACTGCGTACGAGCAGTACTTC. Its protein product is CAWTTAYEQYF.

In DNA, the CDR3 is TGTGCCAGCAGCCAAGAATGGGGCCGGCCGTACTTC. Its translation: CASSQEWGRPYF. This chain connects TRBV14 to TRBJ2-7, with TRBD1 as a possible D gene (5 bases). In germline, CDR1 is SGHDN, CDR2 FVKESK. The germline V and J ends were trimmed by 0 bases and 12 bases, with 12 bases remaining between them. CDR3 length: 12 amino acids.

This clone was seen just once. V is TRBV7-6 and J is TRBJ2-3; 10 positions agree with TRBD2. The CDR3 runs to 15 residues. Losses at the gene ends were 5 bases for V and 3 bases for J; bases not matched to a gene: 5. The germline V gene encodes CDR1 SGHVS and CDR2 FNYEAQ. The CDR3 loop reads CASSPLAGLTDTQYF. The CDR3 nucleotides read TGTGCCAGCAGCCCACTAGCGGGGCTGACAGATACGCAGTATTTT. Using reference TRBV7-6 and TRBJ2-3 for the parts outside the CDR3, the full variable domain is GAGVSQSPRYKVTKRGQDVALRCDPISGHVSLYWYRQALGQGPEFLTYFNYEAQQDKSGLPNDRFSAERPEGSISTLTIQRTEQRDSAMYRCASSPLAGLTDTQYFGPGTRLTVL.

The chain joins TRBV19 to TRBJ2-2, with D possibly matching TRBD2 (6 bases). Trimming pared 5 bases from V and 8 bases from J, leaving 12 bases between. This CDR3 is built from 13 residues. The V gene's germline CDR1 is LNHDA and CDR2 SQIVND (reference sequence). The CDR3 is CASSVGGIGELFF. CDR3 nucleotide sequence: TGTGCCAGTAGTGTTGGGGGGATAGGGGAGCTGTTTTTT.

A single count supports this clone. This chain's CDR3 is CASTSLRITTDTQYF. The CDR3 region has the DNA TGTGCCAGCACCTCACTGCGGATTACCACAGATACGCAGTATTTT. The J gene is TRBJ2-3, the V gene TRBV27; no clear D gene. V lost 7 bases and J 2 bases, leaving 16 bases between the germline ends. This CDR3 region has 15 residues. Germline values: CDR1 MNHEY, CDR2 SMNVEV (reference sequence).

The rearrangement links TRBV2 to TRBJ2-1, with D possibly matching TRBD1 (5 bases). CDR3 size: 15 residues. The germline V and J ends were trimmed by 4 bases and 0 bases, with 10 bases remaining between them. Per germline, CDR1 SNHLY and CDR2 FYNNEI. CDR3 amino acids: CASSVGQTSYNEQFF. The CDR3 region has the DNA TGTGCCAGCAGTGTGGGGCAGACCTCCTACAATGAGCAGTTCTTC.

This chain uses TRBV5-1 with TRBJ1-1; D is possibly TRBD1 (6 bases). The CDR3 is made up of 17 amino acids. V was shortened by 2 bases and J by 1 base, with 18 bases between the two germline ends. Germline CDR1 SGHRS, CDR2 YFSETQ. This chain's CDR3 is CASSLSGRGGGNTEAFF. DNA for the CDR3: TGCGCCAGCAGCTTATCCGGCAGGGGAGGGGGGAACACTGAAGCTTTCTTT.

The V gene is TRBV4-2, the J gene TRBJ1-4, with 12 nucleotides matching TRBD1. Germline trimming cut 3 bases from V and 3 bases from J; bases unmatched to any gene: 5. The CDR3 loop spans 17 amino acids. In germline, CDR1 is LGHNA, CDR2 YNFKEQ. CDR3 residues: CASSQGQGAQANEKLFF. CDR3 DNA sequence: TGTGCCAGCAGCCAGGGACAGGGGGCGCAGGCTAATGAAAAACTGTTTTTT.

The V call is TRBV6-5, the J call TRBJ2-7; tentatively, D is TRBD1 (6 bases). Germline loops: CDR1 MNHEY, CDR2 SVGAGI. The V end was cut by 7 bases, the J end by 0 bases, with 13 bases between. The CDR3 is made up of 14 amino acids. CDR3 region: CASKGVWASYEQYF. Here the CDR3 DNA reads TGTGCCAGCAAGGGGGTGTGGGCCTCCTACGAGCAGTACTTC.

The V gene is TRBV4-3, the J gene TRBJ2-3; the match to TRBD2 covers 7 bases. The CDR3 has 17 amino acids. Germline V CDR1 and CDR2: LGHNA, YSLEER. V dropped 4 bases and J dropped 1; count of bases not matched to a gene: 11. For the CDR3, the DNA is TGCGCCAGCAGCCGTGGGCTAGCGGTCGCTGGCACAGATACGCAGTATTTT. This sequence encodes CASSRGLAVAGTDTQYF.

This chain connects TRBV7-9 to TRBJ2-7; D might be TRBD1 (6 bases). Trimming took off 4 bases at V and 2 bases at J, with 12 bases between the two ends. CDR3 size: 14 residues. Germline V lookup: CDR1 SEHNR, CDR2 FQNEAQ (reference sequence). In DNA form, the CDR3 reads TGTGCCAGCAGCTCTTCGACAGGTCCCTACGAGCAGTACTTC. Translation: CASSSSTGPYEQYF.

The genes are TRBV30 and TRBJ2-7; 8 bases line up with TRBD1. V gave up 2 bases and J gave up 3 bases; unmatched junction bases: 9. The germline V gene encodes CDR1 GTSNPN and CDR2 SVGIG (reference sequence). This CDR3 has 15 residues. CDR3 DNA sequence: TGTGCCTGGAGTACAGGACAGGGTCGTAACTACGAGCAGTACTTC. Protein sequence: CAWSTGQGRNYEQYF.

The V and J genes are TRBV11-2 and TRBJ2-5, with D maybe TRBD1 (6 bases). V lost 4 bases, J lost 3 bases, and 12 bases lay in between. Per germline, CDR1 SGHAT and CDR2 FQNNGV. The CDR3 length is 14 residues. The CDR3 spells CASSSLQGEETQYF. The CDR3, as DNA: TGTGCCAGCAGCTCGCTACAGGGAGAAGAGACCCAGTACTTC.

The chain couples TRBV7-8 to TRBJ2-5; 14 bases agree with TRBD2. CDR1 is SGHVS, CDR2 FQNEAQ, per germline. This CDR3 spans 16 amino acids. J lost 2 bases, V lost 10 bases, and 9 bases had no gene match. CDR3 region: CATRTGLAGGQETQYF. The CDR3 coding sequence is TGTGCCACCCGGACTGGACTAGCGGGGGGACAAGAGACCCAGTACTTC.

The V call is TRBV10-3, the J call TRBJ2-3, with a possible D match to TRBD1 (5 bases). The CDR3 spans 14 residues. Trimming cost V 6 bases and J 1 base, with 11 bases left between them. Germline V gene lookup returns CDR1 ENHRY and CDR2 SYGVKD. Here the CDR3 reads CAIRPTQGTDTQYF. The DNA for the CDR3 is TGTGCCATCAGACCCACACAGGGCACAGATACGCAGTATTTT.

The chain links TRBV7-9 to TRBJ1-4, with TRBD1 matching over 10 bases. V shed 5 bases and J 5 bases; nucleotides not matched to a gene: 8. The CDR3 runs to 16 residues. Germline CDR1 and CDR2: SEHNR and FQNEAQ (reference sequence). CDR3 in DNA: TGTGCCAGCAGCCTTCGACAGGGGGCAGGGAATGAAAAACTGTTTTTT. Translated: CASSLRQGAGNEKLFF.

This chain uses TRBV20-1 with TRBJ1-2; D call uncertain. The ends were cut back, 1 base at V and 8 bases at J, with 8 bases in the middle. CDR3 length equals 11 residues. The germline V gene encodes CDR1 DFQATT and CDR2 SNEGSKA (reference sequence). The CDR3: CSARAAGGYTF. Written as DNA, the CDR3 is TGCAGTGCTAGAGCGGCGGGAGGCTACACCTTC.